This T cell receptor beta chain was obtained from a study of cytomegalovirus exposure and HLA in healthy donors. Broader study findings: Researchers reported that a few CMV-associated chains were confirmed in vitro as CMV antigen-specific.

With 60 Vbeta and 13 Jbeta primers, the PCR was carried out. Some clones are missing from TCRdb's copy, which holds only in-frame ones; the method was immunoSEQ multiplex PCR. The sample records about 110,000 clones, 77% being singletons. In the case of this clone: Its antigen is unknown.

The CDR3 consists of 15 residues. The V gene end was trimmed by 4 bases and the J gene end by 4 bases; junction bases not matched to a gene: 7. The germline CDR1 and CDR2 sequences are SGHRS and YFSETQ. The sequencing input was PBMCs. The sequence was collected from a male donor in good health and CMV-seronegative. This chain links TRBV5-1 with TRBJ2-1; 8 nucleotides match TRBD1. The CDR3, as DNA: TGCGCCAGCAGCAATTCAGGGGGCAGTTACAATGAGCAGTTCTTC. This encodes CASSNSGGSYNEQFF.